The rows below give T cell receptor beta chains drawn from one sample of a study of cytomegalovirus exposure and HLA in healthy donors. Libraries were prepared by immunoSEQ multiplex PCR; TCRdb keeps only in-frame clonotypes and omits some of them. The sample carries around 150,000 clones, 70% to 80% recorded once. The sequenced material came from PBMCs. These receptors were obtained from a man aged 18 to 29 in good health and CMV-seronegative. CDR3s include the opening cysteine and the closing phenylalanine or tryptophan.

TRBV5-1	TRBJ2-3	CASHRDSATDTQYF
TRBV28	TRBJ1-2	CASRSGTGFGYTF
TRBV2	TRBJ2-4	CASTSGTIAKNIQYF
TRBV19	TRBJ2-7	CASSRGQGIYEQYF
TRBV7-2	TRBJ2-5	CASSLGAVGRETQYF
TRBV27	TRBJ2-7	CASRAPKGAFNEQYF
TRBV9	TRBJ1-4	CASSVGQGGFNEKLFF
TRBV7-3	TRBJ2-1	CASSLRPSGVSYNEQFF
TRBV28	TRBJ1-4	CASSLRTGINEKLFF
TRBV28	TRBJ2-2	CASKLTVDGELFF
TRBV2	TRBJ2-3	CASSQGLDHTDTQYF
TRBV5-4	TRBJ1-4	CASSSSLQGFWEKLFF
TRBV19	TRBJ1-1	CASSTLMGGNTEAFF